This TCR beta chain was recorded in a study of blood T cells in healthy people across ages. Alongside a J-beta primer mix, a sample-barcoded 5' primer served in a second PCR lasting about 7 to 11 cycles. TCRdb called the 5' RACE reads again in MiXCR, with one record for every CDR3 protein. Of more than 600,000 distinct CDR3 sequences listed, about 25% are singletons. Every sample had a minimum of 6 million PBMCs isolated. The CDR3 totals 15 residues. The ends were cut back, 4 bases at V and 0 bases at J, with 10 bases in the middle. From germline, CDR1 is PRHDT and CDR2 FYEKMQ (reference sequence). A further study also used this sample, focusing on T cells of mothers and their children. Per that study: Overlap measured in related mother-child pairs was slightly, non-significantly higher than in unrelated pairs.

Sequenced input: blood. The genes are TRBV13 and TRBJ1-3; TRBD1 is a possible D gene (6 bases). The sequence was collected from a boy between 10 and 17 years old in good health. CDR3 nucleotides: TGTGCCAGCAGCTCAACAGGGACCTCTGGAAACACCATATATTTT. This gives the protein CASSSTGTSGNTIYF.